This T cell receptor (beta chain) was captured by sequencing in a study of blood T cell repertoires in COVID-19. Background on the study: Sites in the United States, Italy and Spain provided acute and convalescent COVID-19 samples.

CDR1 is GTSNPN, CDR2 SVGIG, per germline (reference sequence). Losses at the gene ends were 0 bases for V and 6 bases for J; bases not matched to a gene: 4. This CDR3 is built from 15 residues. Sequencing used immunoSEQ multiplex PCR; TCRdb keeps in-frame clones, though not all of them. The table records about 120,000 clones, 70% to 90% of them present only once. The TCR was taken from a man aged 30 to 39 with acute or convalescent COVID-19. The chain is built from TRBV30 and TRBJ2-1; TRBD1 aligns across 11 bases. The material sequenced was peripheral blood. CDR3 sequence reads: CAWSVTGQGVNEQFF. The CDR3 DNA sequence: TGTGCCTGGAGTGTTACGGGACAGGGGGTCAATGAGCAGTTCTTC.